The 2 T cell receptor beta chains listed next were all sequenced from one sample in a study of Graves' ophthalmopathy and Graves' hyperthyroidism listed by TCRdb under 2018. These reads were obtained on an Illumina HiSeq 2000. TCR beta CDR3 regions were amplified from RNA transcripts for repertoire sequencing. A first-round RT-PCR used HTBI primers with the Qiagen OneStep RT-PCR kit, followed by a second-round multiplex PCR, size selection and purification. The public sequencing data were trimmed at Q25 with fastp and processed into clonotypes with MiXCR by TCRdb, which kept only in-frame beta chains. Here each entry gathers all rows of one CDR3 protein and keeps the most common genes and DNA. The sample table records roughly 700,000 distinct CDR3 sequences; 40% of these occur just once. The ten largest clones capture 44% of the sample. Sequencing was carried out using peripheral blood. All receptors come from an adult man with Graves' ophthalmopathy.

This clonotype was observed a handful of times. At one boundary the junction diverges from the germline segment, which might be a read error. CDR3 DNA: TGTGCCAGCAGTGAGGGGATGCCACCGCCCTACGAGCAGTACTTC. Its translation: CASSEGMPPPYEQYF. V gene TRBV10-3 combines with J gene TRBJ2-7; tentatively, D is TRBD1 or TRBD2 (5 bases each). This CDR3 is built from 15 residues. Germline values: CDR1 ENHRY, CDR2 SYGVKD.

V and J are TRBV20-1 and TRBJ2-5, with 8 bases fitting TRBD2. This CDR3 has 14 residues. Germline CDR1 is DFQATT and CDR2 is SNEGSKA (reference sequence). The V segment lost 6 bases and the J segment 1 base; nucleotides outside the gene matches: 7. The DNA of the CDR3 is TGCAGTGCGGGTAGCGGGGTTTTCCAAGAGACCCAGTACTTC. It yields the protein CSAGSGVFQETQYF.